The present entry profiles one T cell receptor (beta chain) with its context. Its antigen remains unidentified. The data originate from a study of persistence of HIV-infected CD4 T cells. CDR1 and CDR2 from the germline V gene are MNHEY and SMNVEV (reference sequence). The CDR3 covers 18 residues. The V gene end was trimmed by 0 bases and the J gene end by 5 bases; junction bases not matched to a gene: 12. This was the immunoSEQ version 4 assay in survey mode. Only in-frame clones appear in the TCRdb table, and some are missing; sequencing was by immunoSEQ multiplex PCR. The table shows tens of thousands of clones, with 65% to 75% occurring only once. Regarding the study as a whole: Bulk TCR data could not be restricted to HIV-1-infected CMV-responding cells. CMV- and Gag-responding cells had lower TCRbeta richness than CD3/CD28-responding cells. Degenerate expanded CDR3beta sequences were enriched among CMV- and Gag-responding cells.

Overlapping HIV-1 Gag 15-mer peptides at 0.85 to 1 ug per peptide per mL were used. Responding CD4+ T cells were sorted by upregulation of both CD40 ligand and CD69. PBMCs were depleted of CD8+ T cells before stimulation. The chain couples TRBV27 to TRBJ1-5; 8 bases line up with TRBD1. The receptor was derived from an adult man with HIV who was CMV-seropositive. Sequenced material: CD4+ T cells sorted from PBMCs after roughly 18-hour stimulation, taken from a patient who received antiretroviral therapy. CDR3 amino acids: CASSLSRGRGLYDQPQHF. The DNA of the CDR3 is TGTGCCAGCAGTTTATCGAGGGGCAGGGGGCTGTATGATCAGCCCCAGCATTTT.